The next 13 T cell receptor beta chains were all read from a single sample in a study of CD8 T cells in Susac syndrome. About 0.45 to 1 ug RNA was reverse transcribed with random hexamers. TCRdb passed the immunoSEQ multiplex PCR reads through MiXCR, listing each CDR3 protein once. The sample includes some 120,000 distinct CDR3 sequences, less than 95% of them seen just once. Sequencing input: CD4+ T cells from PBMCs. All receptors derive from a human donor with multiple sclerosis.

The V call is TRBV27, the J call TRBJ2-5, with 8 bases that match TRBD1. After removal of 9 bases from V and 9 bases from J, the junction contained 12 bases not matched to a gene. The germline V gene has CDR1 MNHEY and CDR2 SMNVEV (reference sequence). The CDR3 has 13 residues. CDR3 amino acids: CASRRDRPSPQYF. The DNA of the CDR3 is TGTGCCAGTCGCCGGGACAGGCCCTCCCCCCAGTACTTC.

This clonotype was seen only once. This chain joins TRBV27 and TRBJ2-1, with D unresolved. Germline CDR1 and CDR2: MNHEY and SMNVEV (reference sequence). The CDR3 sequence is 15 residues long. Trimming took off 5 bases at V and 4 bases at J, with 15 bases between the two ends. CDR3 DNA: TGTGCCAGCAGTCCTCAGACCCCAAATTACAATGAGCAGTTCTTC. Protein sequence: CASSPQTPNYNEQFF.

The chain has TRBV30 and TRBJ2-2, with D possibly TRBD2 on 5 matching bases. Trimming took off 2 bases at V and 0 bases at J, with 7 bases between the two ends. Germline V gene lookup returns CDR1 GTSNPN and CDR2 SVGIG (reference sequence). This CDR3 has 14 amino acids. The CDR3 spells CAWSRDSNTGELFF. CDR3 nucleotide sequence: TGTGCCTGGAGTCGGGATTCGAACACCGGGGAGCTGTTTTTT.

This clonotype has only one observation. As DNA, the CDR3 is TGTGCCACCAGTGACGCGGGAGGGGAGACCCAGTACTTC. The encoded protein is CATSDAGGETQYF. The chain carries TRBV24-1 and TRBJ2-5; 9 nucleotides agree with TRBD2. Germline V gene sequence: CDR1 KGHDR, CDR2 SFDVKD. The length of the CDR3 is 13 residues. With V trimmed by 4 bases and J by 5 bases, 1 base remained unmatched.

CDR3: CASTDIHSYEQYF. Written as DNA, the CDR3 is TGTGCCAGCACTGACATCCACTCCTACGAGCAGTACTTC. V is TRBV12-3 or TRBV12-4 and J is TRBJ2-7, with D unresolved. V was cut by 7 bases and J by 0 bases, with 10 bases left in between. The CDR3 covers 13 residues.

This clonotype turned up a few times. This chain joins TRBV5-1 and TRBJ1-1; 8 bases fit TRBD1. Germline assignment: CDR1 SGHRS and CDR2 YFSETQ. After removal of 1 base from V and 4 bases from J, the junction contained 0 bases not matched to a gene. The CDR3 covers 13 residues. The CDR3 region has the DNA TGCGCCAGCAGCTTGACAGGGGGCACTGAAGCTTTCTTT. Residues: CASSLTGGTEAFF.

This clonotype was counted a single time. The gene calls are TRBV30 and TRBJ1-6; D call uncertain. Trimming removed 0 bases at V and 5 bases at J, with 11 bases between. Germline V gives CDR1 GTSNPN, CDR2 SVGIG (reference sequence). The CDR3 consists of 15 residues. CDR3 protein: CAWSVRRRDNSPLHF. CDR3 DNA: TGTGCCTGGAGTGTTCGACGGAGAGATAATTCACCCCTCCACTTT.

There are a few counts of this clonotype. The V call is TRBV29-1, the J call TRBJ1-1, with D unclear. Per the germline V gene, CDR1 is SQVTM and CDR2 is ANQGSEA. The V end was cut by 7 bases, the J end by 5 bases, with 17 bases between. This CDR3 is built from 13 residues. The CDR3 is CSAAWRKETEAFF. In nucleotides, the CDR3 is TGCAGCGCAGCATGGAGAAAGGAGACTGAAGCTTTCTTT.

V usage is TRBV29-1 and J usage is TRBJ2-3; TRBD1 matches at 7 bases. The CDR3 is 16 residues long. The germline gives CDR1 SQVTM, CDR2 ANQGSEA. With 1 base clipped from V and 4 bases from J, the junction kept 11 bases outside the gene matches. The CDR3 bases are TGCAGCGTTGAAGGAACACAGGGGCTGGGCCCAGATACGCAGTATTTT. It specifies CSVEGTQGLGPDTQYF.

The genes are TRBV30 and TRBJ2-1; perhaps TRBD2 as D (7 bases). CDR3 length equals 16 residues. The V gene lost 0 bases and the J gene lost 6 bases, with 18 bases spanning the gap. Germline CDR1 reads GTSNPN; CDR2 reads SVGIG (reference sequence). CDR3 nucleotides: TGTGCCTGGAGTGTACTTCTCGGGGGGCAAGGCAATGAGCAGTTCTTC. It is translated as CAWSVLLGGQGNEQFF.

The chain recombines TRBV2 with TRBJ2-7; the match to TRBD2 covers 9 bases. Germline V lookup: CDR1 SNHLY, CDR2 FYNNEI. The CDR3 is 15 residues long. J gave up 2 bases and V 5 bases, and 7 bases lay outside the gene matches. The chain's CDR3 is CASSPQAGGTYEQYF. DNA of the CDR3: TGTGCCAGCAGTCCCCAAGCGGGAGGCACCTACGAGCAGTACTTC.

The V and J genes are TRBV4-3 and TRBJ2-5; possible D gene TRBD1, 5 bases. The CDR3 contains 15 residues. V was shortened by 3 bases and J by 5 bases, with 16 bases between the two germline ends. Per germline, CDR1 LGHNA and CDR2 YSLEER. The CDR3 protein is CASSQDRMTEETQYF. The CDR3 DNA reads TGCGCCAGCAGCCAGGACCGAATGACAGAGGAGACCCAGTACTTC.

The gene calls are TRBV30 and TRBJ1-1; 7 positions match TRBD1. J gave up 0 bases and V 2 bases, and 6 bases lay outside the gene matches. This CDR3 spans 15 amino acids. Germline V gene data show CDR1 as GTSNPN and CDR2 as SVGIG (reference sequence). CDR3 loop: CAWSWTGRMNTEAFF. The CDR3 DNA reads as TGTGCCTGGAGTTGGACAGGCCGCATGAACACTGAAGCTTTCTTT.